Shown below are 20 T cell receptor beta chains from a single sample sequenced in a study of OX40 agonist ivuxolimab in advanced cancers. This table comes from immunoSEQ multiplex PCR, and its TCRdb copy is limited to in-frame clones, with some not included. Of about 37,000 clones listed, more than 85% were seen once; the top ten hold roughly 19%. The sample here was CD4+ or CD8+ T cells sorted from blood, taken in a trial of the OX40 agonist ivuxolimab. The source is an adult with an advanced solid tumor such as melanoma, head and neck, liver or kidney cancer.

DNA for the CDR3: TGTGCCAGCAGCGTAGACCCGCCCCACTACAATGAGCAGTTCTTC. Translating it yields CASSVDPPHYNEQFF. The V and J genes are TRBV9 and TRBJ2-1, with unresolved D. The germline V gene encodes CDR1 SGDLS and CDR2 YYNGEE. The CDR3 has 15 residues. Between the trimmed V and J ends, which lost 0 bases and 3 bases, there was a span of 10 bases.

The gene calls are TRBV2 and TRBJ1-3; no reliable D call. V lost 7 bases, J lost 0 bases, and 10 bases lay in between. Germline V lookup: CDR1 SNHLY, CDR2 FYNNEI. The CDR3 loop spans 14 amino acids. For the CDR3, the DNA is TGTGCCAGCACATTCCCAGGCTCTGGAAACACCATATATTTT. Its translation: CASTFPGSGNTIYF. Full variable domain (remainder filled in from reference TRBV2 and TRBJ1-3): EPEVTQTPSHQVTQMGQEVILRCVPISNHLYFYWYRQILGQKVEFLVSFYNNEISEKSEIFDDQFSVERPDGSNFTLKIRSTKLEDSAMYFCASTFPGSGNTIYFGEGSWLTVV.

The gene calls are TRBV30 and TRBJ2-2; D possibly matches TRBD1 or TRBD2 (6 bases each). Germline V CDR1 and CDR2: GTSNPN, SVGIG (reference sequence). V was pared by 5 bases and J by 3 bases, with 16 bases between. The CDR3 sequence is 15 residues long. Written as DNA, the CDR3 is TGTGCCTGGCACCGGTCAGGGGAGGACACCGGGGAGCTGTTTTTT. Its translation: CAWHRSGEDTGELFF. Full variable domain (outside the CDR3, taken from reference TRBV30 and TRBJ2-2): SQTIHQWPATLVQPVGSPLSLECTVEGTSNPNLYWYRQAAGRGLQLLFYSVGIGQISSEVPQNLSASRPQDRQFILSSKKLLLSDSGFYLCAWHRSGEDTGELFFGEGSRLTVL.

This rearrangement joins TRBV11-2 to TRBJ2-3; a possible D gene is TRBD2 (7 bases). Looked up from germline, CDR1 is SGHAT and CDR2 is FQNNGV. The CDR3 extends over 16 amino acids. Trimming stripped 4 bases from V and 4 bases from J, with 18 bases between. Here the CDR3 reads CASSSPRGGAADTQYF. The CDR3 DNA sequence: TGTGCCAGCAGCTCCCCGAGGGGGGGCGCGGCAGATACGCAGTATTTT.

The CDR3, as DNA: TGCGCCAGCAGCTTGGGACAGGGACAAGAGACCCAGTACTTC. Its protein is CASSLGQGQETQYF. The chain employs TRBV5-1 and TRBJ2-5, with 7 bases identical to TRBD1. Trimming took 0 bases from V and 2 from J; bases not matched to a gene: 1. CDR1 is SGHRS, CDR2 YFSETQ, per germline. The CDR3 length is 14 residues.

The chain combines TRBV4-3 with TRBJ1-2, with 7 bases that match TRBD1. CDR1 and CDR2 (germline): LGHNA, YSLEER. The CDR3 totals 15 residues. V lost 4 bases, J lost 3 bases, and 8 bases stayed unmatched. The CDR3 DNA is TGCGCCAGCAGCCCCAAAGAGGGGGCGGACTATGGCTACACCTTC. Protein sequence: CASSPKEGADYGYTF.

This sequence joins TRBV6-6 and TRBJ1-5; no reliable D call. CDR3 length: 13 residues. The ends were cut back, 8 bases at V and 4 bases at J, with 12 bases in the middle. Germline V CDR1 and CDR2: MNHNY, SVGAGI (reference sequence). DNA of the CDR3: TGTGCCAGCCAGCAGACCTCTAATCAGCCCCAGCATTTT. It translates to CASQQTSNQPQHF.

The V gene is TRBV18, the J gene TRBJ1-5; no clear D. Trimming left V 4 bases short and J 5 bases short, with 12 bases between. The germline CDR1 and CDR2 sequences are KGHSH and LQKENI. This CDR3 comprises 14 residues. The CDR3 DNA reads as TGTGCCAGCTCACGGGAGAGGGTGTATCAGCCCCAGCATTTT. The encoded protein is CASSRERVYQPQHF.

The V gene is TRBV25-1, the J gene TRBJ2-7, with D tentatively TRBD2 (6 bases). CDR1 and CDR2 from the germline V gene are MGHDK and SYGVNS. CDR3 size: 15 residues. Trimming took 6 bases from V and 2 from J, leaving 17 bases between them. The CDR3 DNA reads TGTGCCAGCAGCTTTGGTGGCGGGGAGACCTACGAGCAGTACTTC. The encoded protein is CASSFGGGETYEQYF.

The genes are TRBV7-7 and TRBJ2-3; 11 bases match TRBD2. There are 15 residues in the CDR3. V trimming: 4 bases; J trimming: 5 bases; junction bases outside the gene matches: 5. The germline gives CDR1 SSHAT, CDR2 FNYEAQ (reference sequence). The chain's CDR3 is CASSSTSGAGDTQYF. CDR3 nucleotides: TGTGCCAGCAGCTCGACTAGCGGGGCTGGAGATACGCAGTATTTT.

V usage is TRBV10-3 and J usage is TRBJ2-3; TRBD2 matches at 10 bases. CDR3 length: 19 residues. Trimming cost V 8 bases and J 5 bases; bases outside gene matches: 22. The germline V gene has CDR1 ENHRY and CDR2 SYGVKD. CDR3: CAISSQGLTTSGEGDTQYF. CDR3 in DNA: TGTGCCATCTCCTCTCAGGGGCTGACTACTAGCGGGGAGGGAGATACGCAGTATTTT.

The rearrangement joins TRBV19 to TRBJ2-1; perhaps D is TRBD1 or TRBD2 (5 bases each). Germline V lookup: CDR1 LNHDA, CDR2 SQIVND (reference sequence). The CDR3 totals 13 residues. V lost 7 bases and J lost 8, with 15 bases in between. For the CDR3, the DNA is TGTGCCAGTACCCGGGACGGTTGGGATGAGCAGTTCTTC. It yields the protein CASTRDGWDEQFF.

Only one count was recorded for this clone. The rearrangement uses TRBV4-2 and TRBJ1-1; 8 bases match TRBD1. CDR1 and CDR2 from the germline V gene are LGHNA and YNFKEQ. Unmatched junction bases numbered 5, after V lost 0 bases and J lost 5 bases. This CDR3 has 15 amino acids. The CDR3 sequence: CASSQDFQGATEAFF. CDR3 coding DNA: TGTGCCAGCAGCCAAGATTTCCAGGGGGCAACTGAAGCTTTCTTT.

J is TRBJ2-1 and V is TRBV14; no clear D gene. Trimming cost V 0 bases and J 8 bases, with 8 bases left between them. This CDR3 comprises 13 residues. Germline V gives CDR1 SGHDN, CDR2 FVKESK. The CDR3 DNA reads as TGTGCCAGCAGCCAAGAAAGTGTGGATGAGCAGTTCTTC. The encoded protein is CASSQESVDEQFF.

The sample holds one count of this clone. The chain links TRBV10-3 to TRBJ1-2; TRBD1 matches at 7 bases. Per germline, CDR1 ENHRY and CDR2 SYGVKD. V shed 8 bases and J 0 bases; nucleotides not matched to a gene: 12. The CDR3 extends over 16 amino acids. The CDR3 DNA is TGTGCCATCCGGGCGCAGGAGGGGACAGCTAACTATGGCTACACCTTC. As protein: CAIRAQEGTANYGYTF.

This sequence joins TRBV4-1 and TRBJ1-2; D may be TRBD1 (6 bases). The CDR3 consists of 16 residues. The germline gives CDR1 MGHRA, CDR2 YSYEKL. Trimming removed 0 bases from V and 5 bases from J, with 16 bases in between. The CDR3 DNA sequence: TGCGCCAGCAGCCAAGAAGGGGGGGCAACTTATTATGGCTACACCTTC. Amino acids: CASSQEGGATYYGYTF.

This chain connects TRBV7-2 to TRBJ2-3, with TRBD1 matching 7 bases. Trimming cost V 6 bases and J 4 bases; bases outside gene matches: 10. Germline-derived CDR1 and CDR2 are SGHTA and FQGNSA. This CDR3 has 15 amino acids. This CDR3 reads CASSPSTGWSDTQYF. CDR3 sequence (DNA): TGTGCCAGCAGTCCTTCGACAGGGTGGTCAGATACGCAGTATTTT.

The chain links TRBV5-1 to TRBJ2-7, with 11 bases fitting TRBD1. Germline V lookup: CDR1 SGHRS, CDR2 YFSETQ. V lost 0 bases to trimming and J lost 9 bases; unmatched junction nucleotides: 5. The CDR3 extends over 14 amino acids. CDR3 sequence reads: CASSLARDRGWQYF. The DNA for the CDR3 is TGCGCCAGCAGCTTGGCTCGGGACAGGGGGTGGCAGTACTTC. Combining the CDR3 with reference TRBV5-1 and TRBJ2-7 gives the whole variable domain KAGVTQTPRYLIKTRGQQVTLSCSPISGHRSVSWYQQTPGQGLQFLFEYFSETQRNKGNFPGRFSGRQFSNSRSEMNVSTLELGDSALYLCASSLARDRGWQYFGPGTRLTVT.

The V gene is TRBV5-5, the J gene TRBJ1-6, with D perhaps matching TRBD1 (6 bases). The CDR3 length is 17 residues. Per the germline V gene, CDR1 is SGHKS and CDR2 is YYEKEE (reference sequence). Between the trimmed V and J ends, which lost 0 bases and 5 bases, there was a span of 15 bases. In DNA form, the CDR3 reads TGTGCCAGCAGCTTGGTGGAGAACAGGGAAAATAATTCACCCCTCCACTTT. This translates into CASSLVENRENNSPLHF.

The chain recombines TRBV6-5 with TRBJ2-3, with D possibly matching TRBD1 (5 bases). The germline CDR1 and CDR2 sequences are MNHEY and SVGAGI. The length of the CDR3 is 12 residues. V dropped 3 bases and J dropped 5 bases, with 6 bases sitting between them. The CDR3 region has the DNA TGTGCCAGCAGTTATAGGGGAGATACGCAGTATTTT. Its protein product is CASSYRGDTQYF.